The present T cell receptor (beta chain) was sequenced within a study of cytomegalovirus exposure and HLA in healthy donors. A note on this clone: Its antigen is currently unknown.

Overall study results and limits: It was reportedly the case that the classifier diagnosed cytomegalovirus status with high specificity and sensitivity. A list of 150 to 200 TCR beta chains associated with cytomegalovirus was given.

Clones were read by immunoSEQ multiplex PCR, and TCRdb kept only the in-frame ones, dropping some. The sample gives roughly 300,000 clones, roughly 87% of which show up once; over 1% is in the top ten. The V gene's germline CDR1 is GTSNPN and CDR2 SVGIG (reference sequence). The CDR3 spans 13 residues. V shed 1 base and J 6 bases; nucleotides not matched to a gene: 3. The sequenced sample was PBMCs. The chain is built from TRBV30 and TRBJ2-3, with 8 positions matching TRBD2. This receptor was taken from a woman in her twenties or thirties in good health and CMV-seropositive. CDR3 in amino acids: CAWSGGGFDTQYF. CDR3 in DNA: TGTGCCTGGAGTGGCGGGGGGTTCGATACGCAGTATTTT.